A selection of T cell receptor beta chains follows, all from one sample in a study of blood T cells in healthy people across ages. TCRdb called the 5' RACE reads again in MiXCR, with one record for every CDR3 protein. The table lists 550,000 to 800,000 distinct CDR3 sequences, around 20% of them singletons. Sequencing input: blood. The source of these receptors is a man in his 70s in good health. CDR3s include the opening cysteine and the closing phenylalanine or tryptophan. A D gene is named only where the DNA matches it firmly. Size is stated for part of the rows, as once, few or many counts, or as a class when the clone is expanded.

d_call j_call v_call clone_size cdr3_aa cdr3_nt
- TRBJ2-5 TRBV6-5 - CASSYYPEETQYF TGTGCCAGCAGTTACTATCCGGAAGAGACCCAGTACTTC
TRBD1 TRBJ1-2 TRBV20-1 - CSAKTGGGYGYTF TGCAGTGCGAAGACAGGGGGCGGGTATGGCTACACCTTC
- TRBJ2-1 TRBV2 - CANTTTDFYNEQFF TGTGCCAACACGACTACTGATTTCTACAATGAGCAGTTCTTC
TRBD2 TRBJ2-1 TRBV13 many CASSDPSGRGYNEQFF TGTGCCAGCAGCGACCCTAGCGGGAGGGGATACAATGAGCAGTTCTTC
TRBD1 TRBJ2-7 TRBV28 many CASSLDRVSYEQYF TGTGCCAGCAGTTTGGACAGGGTATCCTACGAGCAGTACTTC
- TRBJ1-5 TRBV12-3/TRBV12-4 - CASSPARVNQPQHF TGTGCCAGCTCTCCGGCGAGGGTCAATCAGCCCCAGCATTTT
- TRBJ2-3 TRBV20-1 few CSARVTGYTDTQYF TGCAGTGCTAGAGTCACGGGGTACACAGATACGCAGTATTTT
- TRBJ2-1 TRBV20-1 - CSAQTGGGDYNEQFF TGCAGTGCCCAGACCGGTGGGGGTGACTACAATGAGCAGTTCTTC
TRBD2 TRBJ2-7 TRBV6-5 few CASSSGGTSGGVYEQYF TGTGCCAGCAGTTCCGGGGGGACTAGCGGAGGGGTCTACGAGCAGTACTTC
TRBD2 TRBJ2-1 TRBV18 few CASSPLAGGSNEQFF TGTGCCAGCTCACCATTGGCGGGAGGTTCCAATGAGCAGTTCTTC
- TRBJ2-3 TRBV4-3 few CASSEGVLEGVDTQYF TGCGCCAGCAGTGAAGGGGTCCTAGAGGGGGTAGATACGCAGTATTTT
- TRBJ1-3 TRBV6-5 - CASRPWDSGNTIYF TGTGCCAGCAGACCCTGGGACTCTGGAAACACCATATATTTT
- TRBJ2-7 TRBV6-1 - CASSEDKATYEQYF TGTGCCAGCAGTGAAGACAAGGCCACCTACGAGCAGTACTTC
- TRBJ1-1 TRBV20-1 - CSARRSTGAFF TGCAGTGCCCGGAGATCCACTGGAGCTTTCTTT
- TRBJ2-7 TRBV6-2/TRBV6-3 - CASSRGHYEQYF TGTGCCAGCTCTAGGGGACACTACGAGCAGTACTTC
- TRBJ2-7 TRBV7-9 - CASSPPTGFEQYF TGTGCCAGCAGCCCCCCAACAGGGTTTGAGCAGTACTTC
- TRBJ1-3 TRBV9 few CASSAWDSRTGNTIYF TGTGCCAGCAGCGCCTGGGACTCCCGAACGGGAAACACCATATATTTT
- TRBJ2-5 TRBV20-1 few CSAYLGGLQETQYF TGCAGTGCCTATCTGGGGGGCCTCCAAGAGACCCAGTACTTC
TRBD1 TRBJ2-1 TRBV6-5 - CASSRTGRNNEQFF TGTGCCAGCAGTCGGACAGGGAGGAACAATGAGCAGTTCTTC
- TRBJ2-1 TRBV3-1 - CASSQVREEQFF TGTGCCAGCAGCCAAGTTCGGGAAGAGCAGTTCTTC
TRBD1 TRBJ1-1 TRBV5-6 few CASSFRDRGYTEAFF TGTGCCAGCAGCTTCCGGGACAGGGGTTACACCGAAGCTTTCTTT
- TRBJ1-2 TRBV7-9 - CASSPNADTRVYGYTF TGTGCCAGCAGCCCCAACGCGGACACAAGGGTCTATGGCTACACCTTC
TRBD2 TRBJ2-7 TRBV23-1 many CASSHLTSGVSYEQYF TGCGCCAGCAGTCACCTGACTAGCGGGGTCTCCTACGAGCAGTACTTC
TRBD1 TRBJ2-7 TRBV4-3 - CASSLEDRGGYEQYF TGCGCCAGCAGCCTCGAAGACAGGGGGGGCTACGAGCAGTACTTC
TRBD1 TRBJ1-3 TRBV10-3 few CAINEGGAGSGNTIYF TGTGCCATCAACGAAGGGGGCGCGGGCTCTGGAAACACCATATATTTT
TRBD1 TRBJ2-1 TRBV7-9 - CASSSDGDRGNYNEQFF TGTGCCAGCAGCTCGGATGGGGACAGGGGGAACTACAATGAGCAGTTCTTC
TRBD2 TRBJ2-7 TRBV7-9 - CASSAGTSGRIDEQYF TGTGCCAGCAGCGCAGGGACTAGCGGGAGAATCGACGAGCAGTACTTC
- TRBJ2-7 TRBV20-1 - CSARNPTSSHEQYF TGCAGTGCTAGAAATCCCACTAGCTCCCACGAGCAGTACTTC
TRBD2 TRBJ2-5 TRBV5-6 many CASSHSWTSGRRETQYF TGTGCCAGCAGCCATTCTTGGACTAGCGGGAGAAGGGAGACCCAGTACTTC
- TRBJ2-7 TRBV7-9 few CASSNSRAYYEQYF TGTGCCAGCAGCAACAGCCGGGCCTACTACGAGCAGTACTTC
TRBD1 TRBJ1-1 TRBV4-1 few CASSNAGTVGTEAFF TGCGCCAGCTCCAACGCCGGGACAGTGGGGACTGAAGCTTTCTTT
- TRBJ2-7 TRBV20-1 - CSAPEGGVVNEQYF TGCAGTGCACCTGAGGGGGGGGTGGTCAACGAGCAGTACTTC
- TRBJ2-5 TRBV28 - CASSLPTGARETQYF TGTGCCAGCAGTTTGCCGACGGGGGCGCGGGAGACCCAGTACTTC